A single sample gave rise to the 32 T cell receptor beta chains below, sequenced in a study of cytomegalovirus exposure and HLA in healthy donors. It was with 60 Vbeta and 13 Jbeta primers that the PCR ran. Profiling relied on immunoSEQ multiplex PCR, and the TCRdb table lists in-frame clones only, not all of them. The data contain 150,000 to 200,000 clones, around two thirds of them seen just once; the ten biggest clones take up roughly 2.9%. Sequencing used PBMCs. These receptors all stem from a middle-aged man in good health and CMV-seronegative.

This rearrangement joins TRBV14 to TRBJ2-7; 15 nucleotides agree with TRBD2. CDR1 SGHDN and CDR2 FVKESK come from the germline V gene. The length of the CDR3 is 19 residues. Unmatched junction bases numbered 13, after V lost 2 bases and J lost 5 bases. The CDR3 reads CASSQKLTGTSGRRDEQYF. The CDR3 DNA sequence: TGTGCCAGCAGCCAAAAGCTTACCGGGACTAGCGGGAGGCGGGACGAGCAGTACTTC.

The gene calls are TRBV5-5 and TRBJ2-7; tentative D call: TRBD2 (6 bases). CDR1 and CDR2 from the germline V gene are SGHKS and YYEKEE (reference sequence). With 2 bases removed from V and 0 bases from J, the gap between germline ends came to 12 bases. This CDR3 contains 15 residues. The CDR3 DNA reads TGTGCCAGCAGCTTCGGCGGGGTGAGCTCCTACGAGCAGTACTTC. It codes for CASSFGGVSSYEQYF.

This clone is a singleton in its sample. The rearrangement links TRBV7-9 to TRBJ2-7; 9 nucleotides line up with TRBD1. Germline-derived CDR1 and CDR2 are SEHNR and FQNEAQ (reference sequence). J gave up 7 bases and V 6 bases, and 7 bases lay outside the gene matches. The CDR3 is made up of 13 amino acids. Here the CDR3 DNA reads TGTGCCAGCAGTACAGGGGGCGCGGGGGAGCAGTACTTC. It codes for CASSTGGAGEQYF.

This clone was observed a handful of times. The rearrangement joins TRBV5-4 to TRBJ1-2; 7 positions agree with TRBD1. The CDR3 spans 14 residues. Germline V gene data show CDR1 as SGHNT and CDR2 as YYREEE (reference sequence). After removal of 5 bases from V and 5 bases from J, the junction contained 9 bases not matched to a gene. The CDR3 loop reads CASSSRGRGYGYTF. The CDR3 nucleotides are TGTGCCAGCAGTTCGAGGGGGCGCGGTTATGGCTACACCTTC.

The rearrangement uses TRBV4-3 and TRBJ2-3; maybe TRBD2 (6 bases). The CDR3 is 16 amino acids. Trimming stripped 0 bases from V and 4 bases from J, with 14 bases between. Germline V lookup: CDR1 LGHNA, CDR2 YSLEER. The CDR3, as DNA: TGCGCCAGCAGCCAAGATGGTACGGGAGACCCAGATACGCAGTATTTT. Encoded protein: CASSQDGTGDPDTQYF.

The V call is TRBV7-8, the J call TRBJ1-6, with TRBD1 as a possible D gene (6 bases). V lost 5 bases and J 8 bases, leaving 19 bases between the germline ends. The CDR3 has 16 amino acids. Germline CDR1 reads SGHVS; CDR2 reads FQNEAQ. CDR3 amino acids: CASSLQPGVSDSPLHF. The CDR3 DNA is TGTGCCAGCAGCCTACAACCAGGGGTTTCAGATTCACCCCTCCACTTT.

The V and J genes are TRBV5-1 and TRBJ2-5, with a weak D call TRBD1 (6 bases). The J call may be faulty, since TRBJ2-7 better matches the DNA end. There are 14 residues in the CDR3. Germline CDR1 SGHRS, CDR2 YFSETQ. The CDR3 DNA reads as TGCGCCAGCAGCTCAAAACAGGGCTCCTACGAGCAGTACTTC. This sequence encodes CASSSKQGSYEQYF.

The CDR3 sequence: CAWSVPVKHWGAGNTIYF. DNA for the CDR3: TGTGCCTGGAGTGTTCCCGTAAAACATTGGGGGGCTGGAAACACCATATATTTT. V usage is TRBV30 and J usage is TRBJ1-3; tentative D call: TRBD1 (5 bases). The CDR3 is 18 residues long. Trimming stripped 0 bases from V and 2 bases from J, with 20 bases between. CDR1 is GTSNPN and CDR2 is SVGIG in the germline V gene (reference sequence).

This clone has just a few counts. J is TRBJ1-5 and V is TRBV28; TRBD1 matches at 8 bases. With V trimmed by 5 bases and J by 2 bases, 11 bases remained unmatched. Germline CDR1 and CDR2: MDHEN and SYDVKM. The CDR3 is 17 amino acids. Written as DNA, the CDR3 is TGTGCCAGCAGTCCACGGACAGGGCAATTTGGCAATCAGCCCCAGCATTTT. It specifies CASSPRTGQFGNQPQHF.

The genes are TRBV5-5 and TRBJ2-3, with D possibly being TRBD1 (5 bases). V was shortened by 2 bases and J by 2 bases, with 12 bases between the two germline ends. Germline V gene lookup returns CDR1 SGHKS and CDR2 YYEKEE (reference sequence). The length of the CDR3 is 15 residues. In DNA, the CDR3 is TGTGCCAGCAGCTTTCGAGACAGCCCCACAGATACGCAGTATTTT. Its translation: CASSFRDSPTDTQYF.

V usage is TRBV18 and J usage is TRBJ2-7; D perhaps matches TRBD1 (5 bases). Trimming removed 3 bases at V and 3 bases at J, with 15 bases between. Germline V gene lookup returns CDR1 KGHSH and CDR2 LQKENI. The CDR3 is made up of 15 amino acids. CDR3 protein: CASSPGRGTGYEQYF. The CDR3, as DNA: TGTGCCAGCTCACCCGGAAGGGGCACGGGCTACGAGCAGTACTTC.

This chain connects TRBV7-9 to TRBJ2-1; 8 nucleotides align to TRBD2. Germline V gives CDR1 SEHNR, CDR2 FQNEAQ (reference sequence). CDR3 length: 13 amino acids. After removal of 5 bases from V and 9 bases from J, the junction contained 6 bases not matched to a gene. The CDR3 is CASSPWTSSEQFF. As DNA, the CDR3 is TGTGCCAGCAGCCCCTGGACTAGCTCTGAGCAGTTCTTC.

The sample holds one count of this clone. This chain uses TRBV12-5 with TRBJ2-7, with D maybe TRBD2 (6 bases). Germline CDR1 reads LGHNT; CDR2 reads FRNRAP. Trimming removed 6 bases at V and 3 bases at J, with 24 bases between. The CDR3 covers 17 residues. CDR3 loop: CASGYKRPGLSYYEQYF. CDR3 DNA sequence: TGTGCTAGTGGCTACAAGAGACCGGGACTGTCTTACTACGAGCAGTACTTC.

In DNA, the CDR3 is TGTGCCAGCAGCTTATTGGGGAGGAGCTCCTACGAGCAGTACTTC. It specifies CASSLLGRSSYEQYF. This chain uses TRBV7-2 with TRBJ2-7, with TRBD2 as a possible D gene (6 bases). CDR3 size: 15 residues. The germline gives CDR1 SGHTA, CDR2 FQGNSA. Between the trimmed V and J ends, which lost 2 bases and 0 bases, there was a span of 11 bases.

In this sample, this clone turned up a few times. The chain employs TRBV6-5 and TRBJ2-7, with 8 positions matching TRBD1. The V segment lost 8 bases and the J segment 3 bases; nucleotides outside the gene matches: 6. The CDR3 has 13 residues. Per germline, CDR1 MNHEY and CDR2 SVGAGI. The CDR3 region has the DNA TGTGCCAGCCATTCCGACAGGGGCTACGAGCAGTACTTC. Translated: CASHSDRGYEQYF.

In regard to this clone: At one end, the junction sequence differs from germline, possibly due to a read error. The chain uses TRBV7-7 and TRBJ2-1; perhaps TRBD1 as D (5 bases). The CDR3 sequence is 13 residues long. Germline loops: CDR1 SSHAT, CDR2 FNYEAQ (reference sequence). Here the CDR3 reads CASSLARQGEQFF. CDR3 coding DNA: TGTGCTAGCAGCTTAGCTCGTCAGGGCGAGCAGTTCTTC.

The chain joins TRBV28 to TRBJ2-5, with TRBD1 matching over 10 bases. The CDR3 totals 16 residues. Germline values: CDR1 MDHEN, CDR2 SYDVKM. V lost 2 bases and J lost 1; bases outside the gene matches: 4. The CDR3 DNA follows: TGTGCCAGCAGTTTAGGGGGGACAGGGGTCCAAGAGACCCAGTACTTC. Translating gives CASSLGGTGVQETQYF.

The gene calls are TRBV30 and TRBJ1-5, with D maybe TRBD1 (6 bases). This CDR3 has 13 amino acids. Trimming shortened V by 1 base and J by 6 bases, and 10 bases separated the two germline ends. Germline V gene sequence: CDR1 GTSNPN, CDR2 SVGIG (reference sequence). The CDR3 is CAWSAQGSQPQHF. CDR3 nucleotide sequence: TGTGCCTGGAGTGCTCAGGGGAGTCAGCCCCAGCATTTT.

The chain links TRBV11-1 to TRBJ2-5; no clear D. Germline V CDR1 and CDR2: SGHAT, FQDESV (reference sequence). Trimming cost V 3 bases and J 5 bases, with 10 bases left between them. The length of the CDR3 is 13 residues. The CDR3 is CASSFGSRETQYF. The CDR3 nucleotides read TGTGCCAGCAGCTTCGGAAGCAGGGAGACCCAGTACTTC. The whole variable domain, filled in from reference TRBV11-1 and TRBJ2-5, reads EAEVAQSPRYKITEKSQAVAFWCDPISGHATLYWYRQILGQGPELLVQFQDESVVDDSQLPKDRFSAERLKGVDSTLKIQPAELGDSAMYLCASSFGSRETQYFGPGTRLLVL.

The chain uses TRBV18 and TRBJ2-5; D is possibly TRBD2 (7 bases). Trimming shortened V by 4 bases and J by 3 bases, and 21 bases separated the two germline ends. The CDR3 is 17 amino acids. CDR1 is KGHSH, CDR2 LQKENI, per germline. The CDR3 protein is CASSRLEMTGGEETQYF. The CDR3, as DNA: TGTGCCAGCTCACGCCTAGAGATGACGGGGGGCGAAGAGACCCAGTACTTC.

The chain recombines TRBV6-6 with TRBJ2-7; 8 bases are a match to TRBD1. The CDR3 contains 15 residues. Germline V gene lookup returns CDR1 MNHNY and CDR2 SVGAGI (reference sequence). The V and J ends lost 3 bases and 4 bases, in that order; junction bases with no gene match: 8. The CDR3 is CASSYRDRTLYEQYF. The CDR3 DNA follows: TGTGCCAGCAGTTATAGGGACAGGACTTTATACGAGCAGTACTTC.

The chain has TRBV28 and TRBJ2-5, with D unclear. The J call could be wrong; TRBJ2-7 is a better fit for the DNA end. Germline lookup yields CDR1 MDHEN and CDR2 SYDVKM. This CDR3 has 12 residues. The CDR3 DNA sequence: TGTGCCAGCAGTTTCACCACTTACGAGCAGTACTTC. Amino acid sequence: CASSFTTYEQYF.

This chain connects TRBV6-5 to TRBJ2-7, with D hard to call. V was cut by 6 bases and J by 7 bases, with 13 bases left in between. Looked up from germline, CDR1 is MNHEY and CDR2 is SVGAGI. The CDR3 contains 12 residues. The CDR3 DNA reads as TGTGCCAGCAGCCGGCCCCTCGGGGAGCAGTACTTC. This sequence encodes CASSRPLGEQYF.

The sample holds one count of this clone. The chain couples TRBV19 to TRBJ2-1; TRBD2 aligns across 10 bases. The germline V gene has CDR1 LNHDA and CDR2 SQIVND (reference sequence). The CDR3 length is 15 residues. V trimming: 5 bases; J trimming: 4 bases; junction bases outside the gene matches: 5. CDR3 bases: TGTGCCAGTAGTGTGAGCGGGAGGGCGTACAATGAGCAGTTCTTC. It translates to CASSVSGRAYNEQFF.

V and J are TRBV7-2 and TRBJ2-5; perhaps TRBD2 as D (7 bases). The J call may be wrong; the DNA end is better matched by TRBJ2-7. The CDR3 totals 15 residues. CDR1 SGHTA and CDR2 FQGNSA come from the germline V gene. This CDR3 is CASSLVGGRESEQYF. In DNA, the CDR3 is TGTGCCAGCAGCTTAGTTGGGGGGCGGGAGTCCGAGCAGTACTTC.

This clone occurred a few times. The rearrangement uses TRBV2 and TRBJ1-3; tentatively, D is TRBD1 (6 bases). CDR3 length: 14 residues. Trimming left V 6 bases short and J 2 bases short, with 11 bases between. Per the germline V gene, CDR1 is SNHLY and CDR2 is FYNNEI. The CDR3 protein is CASSPGVAGNTIYF. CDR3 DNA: TGTGCCAGCAGCCCAGGGGTAGCTGGAAACACCATATATTTT. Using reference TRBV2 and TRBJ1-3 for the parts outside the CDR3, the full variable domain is EPEVTQTPSHQVTQMGQEVILRCVPISNHLYFYWYRQILGQKVEFLVSFYNNEISEKSEIFDDQFSVERPDGSNFTLKIRSTKLEDSAMYFCASSPGVAGNTIYFGEGSWLTVV.

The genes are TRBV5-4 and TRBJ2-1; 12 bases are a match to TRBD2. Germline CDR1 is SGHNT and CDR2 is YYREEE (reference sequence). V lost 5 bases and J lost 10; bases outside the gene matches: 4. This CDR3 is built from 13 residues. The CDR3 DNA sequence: TGTGCCAGCAGACTAGCGGGAGGACGAGAGCAGTTCTTC. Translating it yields CASRLAGGREQFF.

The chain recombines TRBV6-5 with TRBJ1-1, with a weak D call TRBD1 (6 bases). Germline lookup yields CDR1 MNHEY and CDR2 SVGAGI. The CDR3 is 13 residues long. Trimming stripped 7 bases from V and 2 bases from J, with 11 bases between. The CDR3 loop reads CASTRGANTEAFF. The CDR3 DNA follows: TGTGCCAGCACCCGGGGGGCAAACACTGAAGCTTTCTTT.

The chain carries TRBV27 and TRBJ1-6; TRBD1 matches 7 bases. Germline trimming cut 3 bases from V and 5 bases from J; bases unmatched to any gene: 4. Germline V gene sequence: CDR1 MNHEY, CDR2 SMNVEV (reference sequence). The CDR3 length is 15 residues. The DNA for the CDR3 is TGTGCCAGCAGTTTGTCCGGGACAGATAATTCACCCCTCCACTTT. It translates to CASSLSGTDNSPLHF.

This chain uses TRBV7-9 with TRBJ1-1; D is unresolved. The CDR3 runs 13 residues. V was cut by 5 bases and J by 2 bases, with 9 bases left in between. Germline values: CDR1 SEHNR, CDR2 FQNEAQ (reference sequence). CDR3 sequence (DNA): TGTGCCAGCAGCCCACAGCCCAACACTGAAGCTTTCTTT. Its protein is CASSPQPNTEAFF.

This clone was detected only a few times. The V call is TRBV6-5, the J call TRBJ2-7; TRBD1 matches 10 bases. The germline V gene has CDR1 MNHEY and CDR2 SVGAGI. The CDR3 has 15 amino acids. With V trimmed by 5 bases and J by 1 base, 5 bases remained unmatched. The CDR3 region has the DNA TGTGCCAGCAGTAACGGACAGGGGGGGTCCTACGAGCAGTACTTC. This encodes CASSNGQGGSYEQYF.

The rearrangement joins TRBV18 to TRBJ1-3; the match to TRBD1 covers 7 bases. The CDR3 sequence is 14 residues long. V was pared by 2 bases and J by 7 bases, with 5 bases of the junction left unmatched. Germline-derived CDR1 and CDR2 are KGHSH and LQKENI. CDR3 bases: TGTGCCAGCTCACCAAATGGCAGGGGGAACACCATATATTTT. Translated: CASSPNGRGNTIYF.